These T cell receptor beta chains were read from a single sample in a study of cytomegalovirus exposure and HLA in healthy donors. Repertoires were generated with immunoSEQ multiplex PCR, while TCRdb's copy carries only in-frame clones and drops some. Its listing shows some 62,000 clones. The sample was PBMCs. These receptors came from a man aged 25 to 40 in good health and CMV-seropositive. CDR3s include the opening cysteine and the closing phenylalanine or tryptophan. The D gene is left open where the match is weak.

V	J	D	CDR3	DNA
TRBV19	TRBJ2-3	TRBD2	CASSIDPGGLTDTQYF	TGTGCCAGTAGTATAGATCCGGGAGGGCTTACAGATACGCAGTATTTT
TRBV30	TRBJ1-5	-	CAWSVLGLGNQPQHF	TGTGCCTGGAGTGTACTAGGGCTTGGCAATCAGCCCCAGCATTTT
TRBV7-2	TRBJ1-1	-	CASSLTGMNTEAFF	TGTGCCAGCAGCTTAACAGGGATGAACACTGAAGCTTTCTTT
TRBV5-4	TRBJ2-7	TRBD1	CASTSGTGNYEQYF	TGTGCCAGCACCTCCGGGACAGGGAACTACGAGCAGTACTTC
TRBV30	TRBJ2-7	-	CAWSVQSHEQYF	TGTGCCTGGAGTGTACAGAGTCACGAGCAGTACTTC
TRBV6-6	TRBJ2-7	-	CASSPTGQLSAYEQYF	TGTGCCAGCAGTCCGACGGGACAACTGAGCGCCTACGAGCAGTACTTC
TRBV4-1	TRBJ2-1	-	CASSRRERSNNEQFF	TGCGCCAGCAGCCGGAGGGAGCGGAGTAACAATGAGCAGTTCTTC
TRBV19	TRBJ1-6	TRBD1	CASRNRGMGSYNSPLHF	TGTGCCAGTAGAAACAGGGGTATGGGCTCCTATAATTCACCCCTCCACTTT
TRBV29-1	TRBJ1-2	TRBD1	CSVDGVVTPGQIYGYTF	TGCAGCGTTGACGGGGTGGTGACCCCGGGACAGATCTATGGCTACACCTTC
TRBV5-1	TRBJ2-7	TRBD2	CASSPRLAGTYEQYF	TGCGCCAGCAGCCCGAGACTAGCGGGGACCTACGAGCAGTACTTC
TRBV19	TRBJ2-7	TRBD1	CASREDRGQSYEQYF	TGTGCCAGTAGAGAGGACAGGGGGCAATCCTACGAGCAGTACTTC
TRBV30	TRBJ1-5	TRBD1	CAWQTPGQGASQPQHF	TGTGCCTGGCAAACACCGGGACAGGGGGCGAGTCAGCCCCAGCATTTT
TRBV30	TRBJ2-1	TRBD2	CAGSLAGVDDNEQFF	TGTGCCGGGAGTTTAGCGGGAGTTGACGACAATGAGCAGTTCTTC
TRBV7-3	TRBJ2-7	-	CASSLGRGNNEQYF	TGTGCCAGCAGCCTTGGACGGGGGAATAACGAGCAGTACTTC
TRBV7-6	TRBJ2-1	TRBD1	CASSLWDRRNNEQFF	TGTGCCAGCAGCTTATGGGACAGGAGAAACAATGAGCAGTTCTTC
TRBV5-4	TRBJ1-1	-	CASSSRGHTEAFF	TGTGCCAGCAGCTCCCGCGGGCACACTGAAGCTTTCTTT
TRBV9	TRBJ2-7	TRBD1	CASSAGDRGRDEQYF	TGTGCCAGCAGCGCTGGGGACAGGGGCAGGGACGAGCAGTACTTC
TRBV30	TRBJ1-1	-	CAWTAGNTEDFF	TGTGCCTGGACAGCGGGAAACACTGAAGATTTCTTT
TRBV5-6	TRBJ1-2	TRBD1	CASSWDRGGYTF	TGTGCCAGCAGCTGGGACAGGGGTGGCTACACCTTC
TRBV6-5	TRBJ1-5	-	CASSPNRVGQPQHF	TGTGCCAGCAGCCCTAACAGGGTCGGGCAGCCCCAGCATTTT
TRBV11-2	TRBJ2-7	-	CASSSTSRTYEQYF	TGTGCCAGCAGCTCCACTAGTCGAACCTACGAGCAGTACTTC
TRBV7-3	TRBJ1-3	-	CASSSGSNGNTIYF	TGTGCCAGCAGCTCGGGGTCTAATGGAAACACCATATATTTT
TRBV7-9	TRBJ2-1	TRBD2	CASSFPLGTSGSLNEQFF	TGTGCCAGCAGCTTTCCTCTAGGGACTAGCGGGTCCCTAAATGAGCAGTTCTTC
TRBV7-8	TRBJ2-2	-	CASSPHYTGELFF	TGTGCCAGCAGCCCCCATTACACCGGGGAGCTGTTTTTT
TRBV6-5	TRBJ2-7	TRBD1	CASSPAGSGGNEQYF	TGTGCCAGCAGCCCCGCCGGGTCAGGGGGTAACGAGCAGTACTTC
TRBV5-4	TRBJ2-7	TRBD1	CASSLVGTGPYEQYF	TGTGCCAGCAGCTTGGTAGGGACAGGGCCCTACGAGCAGTACTTC
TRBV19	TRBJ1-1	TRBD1	CASSIDLDPRTGAFF	TGTGCCAGTAGTATAGATCTGGACCCACGGACAGGAGCTTTCTTT
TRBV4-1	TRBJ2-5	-	CASSQGSGETQYF	TGCGCCAGCAGCCAGGGGTCGGGGGAGACCCAGTACTTC
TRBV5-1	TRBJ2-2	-	CASSLVRANTGELFF	TGCGCCAGCAGCTTGGTTCGGGCGAACACCGGGGAGCTGTTTTTT
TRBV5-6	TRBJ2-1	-	CASSSDPGENNEQFF	TGTGCCAGCAGCTCGGACCCAGGGGAGAATAATGAGCAGTTCTTC
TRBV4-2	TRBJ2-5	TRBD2	CASSQDGGEETQYF	TGTGCCAGCAGCCAAGATGGGGGGGAAGAGACCCAGTACTTC
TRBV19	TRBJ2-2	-	CASCLLGANTGELFF	TGTGCCAGTTGTCTTCTGGGCGCGAACACCGGGGAGCTGTTTTTT
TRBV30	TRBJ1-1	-	CAWSSFGGTEAFF	TGTGCCTGGAGTTCTTTCGGGGGGACTGAAGCTTTCTTT
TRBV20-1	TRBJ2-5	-	CSALGSEAQYF	TGCAGTGCTCTCGGGTCTGAGGCCCAGTACTTC
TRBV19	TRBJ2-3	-	CASRREAWTDTQYF	TGTGCCAGTAGGAGGGAGGCATGGACAGATACGCAGTATTTT
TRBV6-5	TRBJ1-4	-	CASSRSLGEKLFF	TGTGCCAGCAGTAGGTCGCTCGGGGAAAAACTGTTTTTT
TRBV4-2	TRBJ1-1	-	CASSQGTISFF	TGTGCCAGCAGCCAGGGGACAATATCTTTCTTT
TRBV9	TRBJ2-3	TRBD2	CASSVGDGGVTDTQYF	TGTGCCAGCAGCGTAGGGGACGGGGGGGTCACAGATACGCAGTATTTT
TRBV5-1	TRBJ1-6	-	CASSPSGGGNSHLHF	TGCGCCAGCAGCCCCAGCGGGGGGGGGAATTCACACCTACACTTT
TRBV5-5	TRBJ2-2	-	CASSLYGSAGRNTGELFF	TGTGCCAGCAGCTTGTATGGTAGCGCCGGCCGAAACACCGGGGAGCTGTTTTTT
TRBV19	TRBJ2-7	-	CASSPLFAYEQYF	TGTGCCAGTAGTCCACTGTTTGCCTACGAGCAGTACTTC
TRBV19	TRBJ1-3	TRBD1	CASSTGTGGGNTIYF	TGTGCCAGTAGTACCGGGACAGGGGGTGGAAACACCATATATTTT
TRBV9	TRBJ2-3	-	CASSVEPSPADTQYF	TGTGCCAGCAGCGTAGAACCGAGCCCAGCGGATACGCAGTATTTT
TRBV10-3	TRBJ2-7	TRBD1	CAIRGDRGYEQYF	TGTGCCATCAGAGGGGACAGGGGTTACGAGCAGTACTTC
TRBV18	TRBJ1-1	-	CASGAAMNTEAFF	TGTGCCAGTGGGGCGGCTATGAACACTGAAGCTTTCTTT
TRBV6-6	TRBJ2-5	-	CASSSRGGETQYF	TGTGCCAGCAGCTCGAGGGGGGGAGAGACCCAGTACTTC